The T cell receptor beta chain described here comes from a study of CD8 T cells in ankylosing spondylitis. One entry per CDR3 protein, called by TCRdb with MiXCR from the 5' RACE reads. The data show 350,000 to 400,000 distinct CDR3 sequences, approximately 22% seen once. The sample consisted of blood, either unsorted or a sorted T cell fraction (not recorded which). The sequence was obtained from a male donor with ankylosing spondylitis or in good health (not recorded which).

The CDR3, as DNA: TGTGCCAGTACCTCCTCCGGGGCCCGAGCCCTCCACTTT. It encodes CASTSSGARALHF. The chain couples TRBV2 to TRBJ1-6, with a weak D call TRBD1 (5 bases). This CDR3 region has 13 residues. Germline CDR1 reads SNHLY; CDR2 reads FYNNEI. V was pared by 9 bases and J by 14 bases, with 20 bases between.